This passage covers 10 T cell receptor beta chains from one sample sequenced in a study of OX40 agonist ivuxolimab in advanced cancers. Only in-frame clones appear in the TCRdb table, and some are missing; sequencing was by immunoSEQ multiplex PCR. The sample carries approximately 64,000 clones, about nine tenths recorded once. Here the sequenced sample was CD4+ or CD8+ T cells sorted from blood, taken in a trial of the OX40 agonist ivuxolimab. These receptors all come from an adult with an advanced solid tumor such as melanoma, head and neck, liver or kidney cancer.

The rearrangement uses TRBV5-6 and TRBJ2-3, with TRBD2 identical over 8 bases. Per the germline V gene, CDR1 is SGHDT and CDR2 is YYEEEE. This CDR3 comprises 15 residues. V shed 1 base and J 9 bases; nucleotides not matched to a gene: 10. The CDR3 nucleotides read TGTGCCAGCAGCTTGCGGCGGGGGGCCGCAGGAACGCAGTATTTT. Its protein product is CASSLRRGAAGTQYF.

The chain joins TRBV4-3 to TRBJ1-1; tentatively, D is TRBD1 (6 bases). CDR3 length equals 14 residues. The germline V and J ends were trimmed by 2 bases and 10 bases, with 17 bases remaining between them. Germline lookup yields CDR1 LGHNA and CDR2 YSLEER. The CDR3 protein is CASSQTWGPAGAFF. DNA for the CDR3: TGCGCCAGCAGCCAAACTTGGGGGCCCGCGGGAGCTTTCTTT.

This clone was seen a single time. At one boundary the junction diverges from the germline segment, which might be a read error. The J gene is TRBJ1-5, the V gene TRBV6-5; TRBD1 matches at 7 bases. The CDR3 loop spans 16 amino acids. CDR1 and CDR2 from the germline V gene are MNHEY and SVGAGI. CDR3 DNA sequence: TGTGCCATCAGTTCAGAGCACAGGGGAAGCAATCAGCCCCAGCATTTT. Amino acid sequence: CAISSEHRGSNQPQHF.

The chain employs TRBV5-6 and TRBJ2-3; 8 nucleotides align to TRBD2. V shed 0 bases and J 6 bases; nucleotides not matched to a gene: 3. Per germline, CDR1 SGHDT and CDR2 YYEEEE. This CDR3 has 14 residues. The CDR3 DNA reads TGTGCCAGCAGCTTGGGGGGACTAGAGGATACGCAGTATTTT. Its translation is CASSLGGLEDTQYF.

This chain uses TRBV2 with TRBJ2-7; 9 nucleotides align to TRBD1. With 7 bases clipped from V and 4 bases from J, the junction kept 8 bases outside the gene matches. Per the germline V gene, CDR1 is SNHLY and CDR2 is FYNNEI. The CDR3 has 14 residues. CDR3 residues: CASTLDRGGYEQYF. The CDR3 DNA sequence: TGTGCCAGCACCCTCGACAGGGGGGGGTACGAGCAGTACTTC.

This clone was picked up one time. DNA for the CDR3: TGTGCCAGCAGTTCAGGACAGACCTTCTACGAGCAGTACTTC. Its protein is CASSSGQTFYEQYF. The chain has TRBV6-5 and TRBJ2-7; a weak D match, TRBD1 (6 bases). Germline CDR1 is MNHEY and CDR2 is SVGAGI. With 4 bases removed from V and 3 bases from J, the gap between germline ends came to 13 bases. The CDR3 runs to 14 residues.

The V and J genes are TRBV5-1 and TRBJ2-3; TRBD1 agrees at 9 bases. Germline lookup yields CDR1 SGHRS and CDR2 YFSETQ. V shed 2 bases, J shed 3 bases, and the junction held 7 bases outside the gene matches. CDR3 size: 16 residues. The DNA of the CDR3 is TGCGCCAGCAGCTTATTTGGACAGGGGAATACAGATACGCAGTATTTT. This gives the protein CASSLFGQGNTDTQYF.

This sequence joins TRBV7-9 and TRBJ1-3, with D perhaps matching TRBD1 (5 bases). The CDR3 length is 15 residues. V shed 8 bases and J shed 0 bases, with 14 bases lying between them. Per the germline V gene, CDR1 is SEHNR and CDR2 is FQNEAQ (reference sequence). CDR3 nucleotide sequence: TGTGCCAGCCCCGCCGGCAGGGCCTCTGGAAACACCATATATTTT. Protein product: CASPAGRASGNTIYF.

The gene calls are TRBV11-2 and TRBJ1-1, with 7 bases aligning to TRBD1. Trimming took 5 bases from V and 3 from J; bases not matched to a gene: 12. The CDR3 contains 16 residues. Looked up from germline, CDR1 is SGHAT and CDR2 is FQNNGV. In nucleotides, the CDR3 is TGTGCCAGCAGCAGAAGGGACAGATCATCGGACACTGAAGCTTTCTTT. Translated: CASSRRDRSSDTEAFF.

The CDR3 DNA follows: TGTGCCAGCAGTTTATCTGCGTTGACCCGGCAGTACTTC. It encodes CASSLSALTRQYF. The gene calls are TRBV27 and TRBJ2-7; D gene uncertain. The V end was cut by 0 bases, the J end by 9 bases, with 12 bases between. The CDR3 sequence is 13 residues long. Germline CDR1 is MNHEY and CDR2 is SMNVEV (reference sequence).